A selection of T cell receptor beta chains follows, all from one sample in a study of blood T cell repertoires in COVID-19. Method: immunoSEQ multiplex PCR; TCRdb's copy keeps in-frame clones and lacks some. This sample carries approximately 180,000 clones, about 91% of them seen once, and the ten largest clones take 2% to 2.5%. Sequencing was done on a sample of PBMCs or T cells enriched from blood (not recorded which). These receptors were collected from a woman between 35 and 50 years old with acute COVID-19. Both conserved end residues are part of each CDR3. Each record gives: J gene, V gene, D gene, clone size, CDR3 protein, CDR3 DNA. The D gene is left open where the match is weak. Rows give clone size only sometimes, using once, few, many, or a class for an expanded clone.

j_call: TRBJ1-5; v_call: TRBV15; d_call: -; clone_size: -; cdr3_aa: CATSRGAVNQPQHF; cdr3_nt: TGTGCCACCAGCAGAGGAGCCGTCAATCAGCCCCAGCATTTT
j_call: TRBJ2-7; v_call: TRBV2; d_call: TRBD2; clone_size: -; cdr3_aa: CASRDREAYEQYF; cdr3_nt: TGTGCCAGCAGGGACCGGGAGGCCTACGAGCAGTACTTC
j_call: TRBJ2-5; v_call: TRBV19; d_call: -; clone_size: few; cdr3_aa: CASGGTGFRAQETQYF; cdr3_nt: TGTGCCAGTGGGGGGACTGGGTTTCGGGCTCAAGAGACCCAGTACTTC
j_call: TRBJ1-4; v_call: TRBV12-5; d_call: -; clone_size: once; cdr3_aa: CASVVRSTNEKLFF; cdr3_nt: TGTGCTAGTGTTGTCCGTTCCACTAATGAAAAACTGTTTTTT
j_call: TRBJ1-2; v_call: TRBV10-3; d_call: TRBD1; clone_size: -; cdr3_aa: CAISRQGAGNYGYTF; cdr3_nt: TGTGCCATCAGCAGACAGGGGGCGGGCAACTATGGCTACACCTTC
j_call: TRBJ2-1; v_call: TRBV5-1; d_call: TRBD2; clone_size: once; cdr3_aa: CASSSGLVRNEQFF; cdr3_nt: TGCGCCAGCAGTTCGGGACTAGTCCGCAATGAGCAGTTCTTC
j_call: TRBJ2-3; v_call: TRBV2; d_call: TRBD1; clone_size: few; cdr3_aa: CASGRDRGSADTQYF; cdr3_nt: TGTGCCAGCGGAAGGGACAGGGGGTCCGCAGATACGCAGTATTTT
j_call: TRBJ1-2; v_call: TRBV30; d_call: -; clone_size: -; cdr3_aa: CAWSVQSPTWGYTF; cdr3_nt: TGTGCCTGGAGTGTACAGTCTCCCACTTGGGGCTACACCTTC
j_call: TRBJ2-7; v_call: TRBV2; d_call: -; clone_size: -; cdr3_aa: CASSFNPSSYEQYF; cdr3_nt: TGTGCCAGCAGTTTCAACCCGAGCTCCTACGAGCAGTACTTC
j_call: TRBJ1-2; v_call: TRBV7-9; d_call: -; clone_size: -; cdr3_aa: CASSLALVDGYTF; cdr3_nt: TGTGCCAGCAGCTTAGCCCTTGTAGATGGCTACACCTTC
j_call: TRBJ2-7; v_call: TRBV15; d_call: TRBD2; clone_size: -; cdr3_aa: CATSRPKTSGTLGYEQYF; cdr3_nt: TGTGCCACCAGCAGACCTAAGACTAGCGGGACTCTAGGATACGAGCAGTACTTC
j_call: TRBJ2-7; v_call: TRBV29-1; d_call: TRBD1; clone_size: once; cdr3_aa: CSVVRDREGEQYF; cdr3_nt: TGCAGCGTCGTCCGGGACAGGGAGGGCGAGCAGTACTTC
j_call: TRBJ2-5; v_call: TRBV7-9; d_call: TRBD1; clone_size: -; cdr3_aa: CASSSLLTGGVDRETQYF; cdr3_nt: TGTGCCAGCAGCTCACTTCTTACAGGGGGCGTCGATCGGGAGACCCAGTACTTC
j_call: TRBJ2-3; v_call: TRBV24-1; d_call: -; clone_size: -; cdr3_aa: CATSYTDTQYF; cdr3_nt: TGTGCCACCAGCTACACAGATACGCAGTATTTT
j_call: TRBJ1-2; v_call: TRBV6-5; d_call: -; clone_size: few; cdr3_aa: CASSYGSDYGYTF; cdr3_nt: TGTGCCAGCAGTTATGGCAGTGACTATGGCTACACCTTC
j_call: TRBJ1-4; v_call: TRBV25-1; d_call: TRBD1; clone_size: -; cdr3_aa: CASSEFRDRDNANEKLFF; cdr3_nt: TGTGCCAGCAGTGAATTCCGGGACAGGGATAATGCTAATGAAAAACTGTTTTTT
j_call: TRBJ1-1; v_call: TRBV6-5; d_call: -; clone_size: -; cdr3_aa: CATGRGNTEAFF; cdr3_nt: TGTGCCACTGGCAGGGGGAACACTGAAGCTTTCTTT
j_call: TRBJ2-3; v_call: TRBV18; d_call: -; clone_size: -; cdr3_aa: CASSPSGSGDTQYF; cdr3_nt: TGTGCCAGCTCCCCGTCGGGGAGTGGCGATACGCAGTATTTT
j_call: TRBJ1-1; v_call: TRBV5-6; d_call: -; clone_size: -; cdr3_aa: CASSSEGTLSGDTEAFF; cdr3_nt: TGTGCCAGCAGCTCCGAGGGGACACTTTCCGGGGACACTGAAGCTTTCTTT
j_call: TRBJ2-7; v_call: TRBV18; d_call: TRBD2; clone_size: -; cdr3_aa: CASSPRTSGGPYEQYF; cdr3_nt: TGTGCCAGCTCACCGAGAACTAGCGGGGGACCCTACGAGCAGTACTTC
j_call: TRBJ2-5; v_call: TRBV5-1; d_call: TRBD2; clone_size: once; cdr3_aa: CASRTGAGQETQYF; cdr3_nt: TGCGCCAGCAGAACGGGAGCGGGGCAAGAGACCCAGTACTTC
j_call: TRBJ2-3; v_call: TRBV27; d_call: -; clone_size: once; cdr3_aa: CASSLTPPGSQYF; cdr3_nt: TGTGCCAGCAGTTTAACGCCCCCAGGGTCGCAGTATTTT
j_call: TRBJ2-3; v_call: TRBV6-5; d_call: -; clone_size: -; cdr3_aa: CASKRGRTDTQYF; cdr3_nt: TGTGCCAGCAAAAGGGGTCGCACAGATACGCAGTATTTT